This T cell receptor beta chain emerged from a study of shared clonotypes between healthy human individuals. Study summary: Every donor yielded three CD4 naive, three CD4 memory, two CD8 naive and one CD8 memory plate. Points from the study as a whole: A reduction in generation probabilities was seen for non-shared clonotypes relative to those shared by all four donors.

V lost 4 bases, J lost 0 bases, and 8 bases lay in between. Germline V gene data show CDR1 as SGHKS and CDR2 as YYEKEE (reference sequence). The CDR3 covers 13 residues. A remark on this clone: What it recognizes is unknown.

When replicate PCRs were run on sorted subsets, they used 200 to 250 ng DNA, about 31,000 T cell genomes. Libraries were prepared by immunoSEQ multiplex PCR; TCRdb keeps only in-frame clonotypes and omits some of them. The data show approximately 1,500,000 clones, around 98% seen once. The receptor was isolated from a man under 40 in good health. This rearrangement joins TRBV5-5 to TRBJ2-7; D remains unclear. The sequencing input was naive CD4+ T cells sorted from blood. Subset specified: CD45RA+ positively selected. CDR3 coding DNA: TGTGCCAGCAGCCGAGAAGACTCCTACGAGCAGTACTTC. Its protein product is CASSREDSYEQYF.